The TCR beta chain described here comes from a study of graft-versus-host responses after intestinal transplantation. Turning to the study itself: After anti-thymocyte globulin induction, recipients took tacrolimus and steroids for 3 to 4 years.

Profiled with immunoSEQ multiplex PCR; TCRdb holds only in-frame clones, not every one. The sample holds 37,000 or so clones; about 90% are singletons and the top ten take about a sixth. To release intraepithelial and lamina propria lymphocytes, the graft tissue was processed. This clone was recorded once. The antigen is unknown. V was pared by 3 bases and J by 2 bases, with 6 bases of the junction left unmatched. The CDR3 is 16 residues long. CDR1 is SGDLS and CDR2 is YYNGEE in the germline V gene. Study-wide results and caveats: With peak circulating GvH clone levels came an association with early post-transplant HvG declines. GvH clones were identified in recipient marrow, with some first appearing in ileum or blood.

The V call is TRBV9, the J call TRBJ2-2; 8 bases align to TRBD1. The sequence derives from a human patient who received an intestinal transplant, so some T cells may come from the graft donor. Sequenced here: ileum tissue, sampled more than 200 days after intestinal transplant. CDR3 nucleotide sequence: TGTGCCAGCAGCGGAGGGACAGGACCTAACACCGGGGAGCTGTTTTTT. Translating gives CASSGGTGPNTGELFF.